This record covers a single T cell receptor beta chain. The sample is drawn from a study of human T cells and chemical hapten exposure. Looking at the study overall: It was small differences in pooled library volume that mainly caused per-sample TCR yields to vary.

Time point here: pre-sensitization, week 0. Treatment indicated: therapeutic diphenylcyclopropenone sensitization with weekly scalp DPC. This CDR3 has 13 residues. CDR1 SQVTM and CDR2 ANQGSEA come from the germline V gene. With V trimmed by 6 bases and J by 8 bases, 7 bases remained unmatched. TCRdb used MiXCR to reprocess the RACE reads, holding one entry per CDR3 protein. The repertoire includes 60,000 to 70,000 distinct CDR3 sequences, 9.5% to 13% of them detected once, and around 4.8% sits in the top ten. The input for sequencing was whole blood, taken in connection with sensitization to the hapten diphenylcyclopropenone (DPC). This chain joins TRBV29-1 and TRBJ1-2, with 12 bases matching TRBD1. The receptor was derived from a woman between 50 and 59 years old with alopecia areata. Some clones in this sample may be carry-over from other donors' samples. The chain's CDR3 is CSVPKGTGGGYTF. The CDR3 region has the DNA TGCAGCGTCCCCAAGGGGACAGGGGGCGGCTACACCTTC.